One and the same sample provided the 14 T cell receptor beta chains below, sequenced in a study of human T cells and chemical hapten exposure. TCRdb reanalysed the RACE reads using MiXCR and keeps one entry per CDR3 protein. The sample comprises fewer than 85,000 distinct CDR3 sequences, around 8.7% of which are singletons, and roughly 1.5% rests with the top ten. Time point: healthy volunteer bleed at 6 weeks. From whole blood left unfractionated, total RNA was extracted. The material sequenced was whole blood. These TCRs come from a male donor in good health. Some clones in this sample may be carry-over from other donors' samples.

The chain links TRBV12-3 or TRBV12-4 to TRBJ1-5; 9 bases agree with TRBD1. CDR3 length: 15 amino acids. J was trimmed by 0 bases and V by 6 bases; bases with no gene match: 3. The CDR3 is CASRWTGASNQPQHF. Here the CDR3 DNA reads TGTGCCAGCAGATGGACAGGGGCTAGCAATCAGCCCCAGCATTTT.

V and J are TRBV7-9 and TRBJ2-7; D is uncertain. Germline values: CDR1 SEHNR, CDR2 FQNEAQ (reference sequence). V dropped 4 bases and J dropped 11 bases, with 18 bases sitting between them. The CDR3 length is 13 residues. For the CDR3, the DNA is TGTGCCAGCAGCTCGATCTCTCTAGACAAAAAGTACTTC. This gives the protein CASSSISLDKKYF.

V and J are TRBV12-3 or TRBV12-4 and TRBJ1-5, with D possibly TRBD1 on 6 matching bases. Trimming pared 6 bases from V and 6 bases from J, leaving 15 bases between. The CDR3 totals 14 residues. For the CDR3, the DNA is TGTGCCAGCAGGCCGCAGGGGACGGGTCAGCCCCAGCATTTT. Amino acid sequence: CASRPQGTGQPQHF.

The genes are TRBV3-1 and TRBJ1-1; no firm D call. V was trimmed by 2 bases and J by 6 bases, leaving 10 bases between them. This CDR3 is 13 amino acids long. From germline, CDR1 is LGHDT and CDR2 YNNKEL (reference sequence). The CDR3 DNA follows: TGTGCCAGCAGCCAAAGTCGTTTGGCTGAAGCTTTCTTT. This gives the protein CASSQSRLAEAFF.

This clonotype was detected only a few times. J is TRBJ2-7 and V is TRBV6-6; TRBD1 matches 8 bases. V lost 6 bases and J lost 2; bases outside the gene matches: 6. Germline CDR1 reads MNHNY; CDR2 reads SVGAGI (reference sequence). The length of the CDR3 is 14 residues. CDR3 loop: CASSQRTGTYEQYF. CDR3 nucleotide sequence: TGTGCCAGCAGCCAGAGGACAGGGACCTACGAGCAGTACTTC.

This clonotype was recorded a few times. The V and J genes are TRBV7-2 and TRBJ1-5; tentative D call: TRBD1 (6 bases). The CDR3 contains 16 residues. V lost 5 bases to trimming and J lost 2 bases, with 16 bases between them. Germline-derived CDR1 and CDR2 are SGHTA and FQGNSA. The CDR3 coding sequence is TGTGCCAGCAGCCCCTGGTTAAAGGGGGGCAATCAGCCCCAGCATTTT. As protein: CASSPWLKGGNQPQHF.

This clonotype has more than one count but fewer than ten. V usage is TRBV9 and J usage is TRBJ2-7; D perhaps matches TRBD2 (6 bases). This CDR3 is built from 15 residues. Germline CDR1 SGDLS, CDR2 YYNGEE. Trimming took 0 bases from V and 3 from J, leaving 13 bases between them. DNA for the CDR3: TGTGCCAGCAGCGTAGGGACGGGAGCGTACTACGAGCAGTACTTC. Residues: CASSVGTGAYYEQYF.

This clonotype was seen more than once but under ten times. The CDR3 nucleotides are TGTGCCAGCAGATTCGGGACTAGCGGGAACACAGATACGCAGTATTTT. This translates into CASRFGTSGNTDTQYF. The chain couples TRBV3-1 to TRBJ2-3; 13 bases map to TRBD2. Germline values: CDR1 LGHDT, CDR2 YNNKEL (reference sequence). Trimming took 6 bases from V and 2 from J; bases not matched to a gene: 5. The CDR3 spans 16 residues.

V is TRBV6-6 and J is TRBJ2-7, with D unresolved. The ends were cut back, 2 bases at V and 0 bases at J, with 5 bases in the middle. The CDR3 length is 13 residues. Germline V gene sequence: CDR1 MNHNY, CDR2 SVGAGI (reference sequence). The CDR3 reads CASSYHDSYEQYF. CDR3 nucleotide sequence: TGTGCCAGCAGTTACCACGACTCCTACGAGCAGTACTTC.

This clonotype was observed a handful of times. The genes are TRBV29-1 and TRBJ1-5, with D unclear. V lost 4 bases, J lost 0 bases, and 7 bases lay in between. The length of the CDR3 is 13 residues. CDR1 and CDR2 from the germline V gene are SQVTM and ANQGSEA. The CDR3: CSVGGNSNQPQHF. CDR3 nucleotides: TGCAGCGTTGGAGGGAATAGCAATCAGCCCCAGCATTTT.

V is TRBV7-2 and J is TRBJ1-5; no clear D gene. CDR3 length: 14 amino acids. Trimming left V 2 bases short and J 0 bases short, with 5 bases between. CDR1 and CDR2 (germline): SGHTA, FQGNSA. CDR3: CASSLKPSNQPQHF. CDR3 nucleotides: TGTGCCAGCAGCTTAAAACCTAGCAATCAGCCCCAGCATTTT.

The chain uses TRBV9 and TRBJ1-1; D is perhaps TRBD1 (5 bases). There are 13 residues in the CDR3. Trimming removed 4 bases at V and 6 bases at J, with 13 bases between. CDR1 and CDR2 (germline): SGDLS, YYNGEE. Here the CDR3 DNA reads TGTGCCAGCAGCTTCGTCGGGGGAGCTGAAGCTTTCTTT. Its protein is CASSFVGGAEAFF.

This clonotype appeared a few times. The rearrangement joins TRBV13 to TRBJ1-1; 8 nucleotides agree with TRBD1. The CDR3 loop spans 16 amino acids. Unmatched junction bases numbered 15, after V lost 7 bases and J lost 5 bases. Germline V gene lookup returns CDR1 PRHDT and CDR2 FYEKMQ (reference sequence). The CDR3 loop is CASTLAQGQVKTEAFF. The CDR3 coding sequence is TGTGCCAGCACCCTAGCCCAGGGACAGGTTAAGACTGAAGCTTTCTTT.

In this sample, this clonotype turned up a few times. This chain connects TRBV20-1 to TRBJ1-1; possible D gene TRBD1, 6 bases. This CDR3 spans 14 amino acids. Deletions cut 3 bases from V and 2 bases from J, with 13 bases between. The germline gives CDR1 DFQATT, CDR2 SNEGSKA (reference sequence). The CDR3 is CSASLRGHNTEAFF. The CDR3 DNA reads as TGCAGTGCTAGCCTCAGGGGTCACAACACTGAAGCTTTCTTT.